This T cell receptor (beta chain) was captured by sequencing in a study of blood T cell repertoires in COVID-19. The authors' processing: Quantification of nucleated cells was approximated via reference gene primer amplification. Sequencing used immunoSEQ multiplex PCR; TCRdb keeps in-frame clones, though not all of them. D and trimming were read from the DNA, whereas the V and J calls and clone size are those reported in that table. The data hold roughly 260,000 clones, with 88% observed a single time. Germline loops: CDR1 SGDLS, CDR2 YYNGEE. V lost 6 bases and J lost 1; bases outside the gene matches: 5. The length of the CDR3 is 14 residues.

The chain combines TRBV9 with TRBJ1-1; 8 bases agree with TRBD1. This receptor was taken from a man in his sixties who had recovered from COVID-19. Material for sequencing was peripheral blood. The chain's CDR3 is CASTDRGANTEAFF. DNA of the CDR3: TGTGCCAGCACCGACAGGGGAGCGAACACTGAAGCTTTCTTT.